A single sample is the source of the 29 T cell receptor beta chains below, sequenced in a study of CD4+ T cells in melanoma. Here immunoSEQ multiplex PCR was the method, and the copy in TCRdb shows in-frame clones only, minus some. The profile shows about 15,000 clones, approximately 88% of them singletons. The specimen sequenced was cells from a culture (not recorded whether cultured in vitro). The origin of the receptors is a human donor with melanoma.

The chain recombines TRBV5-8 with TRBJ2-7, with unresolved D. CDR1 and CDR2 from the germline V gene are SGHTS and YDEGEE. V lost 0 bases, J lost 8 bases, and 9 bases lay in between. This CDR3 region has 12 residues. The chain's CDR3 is CASSLEGIKQYF. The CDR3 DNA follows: TGTGCCAGCAGCTTGGAGGGAATTAAGCAGTACTTC.

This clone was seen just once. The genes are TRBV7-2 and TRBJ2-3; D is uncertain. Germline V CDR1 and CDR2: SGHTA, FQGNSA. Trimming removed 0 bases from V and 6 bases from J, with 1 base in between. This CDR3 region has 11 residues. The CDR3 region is CASSLADTQYF. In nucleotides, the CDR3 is TGTGCCAGCAGCTTAGCCGATACGCAGTATTTT.

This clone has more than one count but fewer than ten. The CDR3, as DNA: TGTGCCAGCAGCTTAGGACTCGGGGGGGAGAAGACTGAAGCTTTCTTT. Its translation is CASSLGLGGEKTEAFF. This chain uses TRBV7-9 with TRBJ1-1; TRBD1 is a possible D gene (5 bases). This CDR3 is built from 16 residues. Germline V gene lookup returns CDR1 SEHNR and CDR2 FQNEAQ (reference sequence). Trimming cost V 1 base and J 5 bases, with 17 bases left between them.

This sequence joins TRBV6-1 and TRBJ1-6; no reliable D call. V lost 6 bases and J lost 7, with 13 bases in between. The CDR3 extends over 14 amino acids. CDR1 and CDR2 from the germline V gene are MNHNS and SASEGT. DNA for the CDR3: TGTGCCAGCAGGCGGGCAGGAGAAAATTCACCCCTCCACTTT. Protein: CASRRAGENSPLHF.

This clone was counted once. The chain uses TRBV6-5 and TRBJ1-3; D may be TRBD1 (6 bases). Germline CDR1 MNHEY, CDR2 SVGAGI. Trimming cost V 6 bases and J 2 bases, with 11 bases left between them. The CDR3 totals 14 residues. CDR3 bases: TGTGCCAGCAGCCCTCCAGGGGCTGGAAACACCATATATTTT. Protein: CASSPPGAGNTIYF.

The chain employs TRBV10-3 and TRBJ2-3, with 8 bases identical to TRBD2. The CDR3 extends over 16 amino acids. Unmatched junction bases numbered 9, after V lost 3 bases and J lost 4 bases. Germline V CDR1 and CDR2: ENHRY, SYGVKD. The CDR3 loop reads CAISEFGGGPSDTQYF. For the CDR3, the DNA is TGTGCCATCAGTGAATTCGGGGGGGGGCCCTCAGATACGCAGTATTTT.

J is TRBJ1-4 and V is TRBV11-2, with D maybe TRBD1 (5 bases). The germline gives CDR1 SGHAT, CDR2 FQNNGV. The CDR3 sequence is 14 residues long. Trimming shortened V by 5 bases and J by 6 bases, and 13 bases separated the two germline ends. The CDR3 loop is CASSRDLSYEKLFF. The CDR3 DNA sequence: TGTGCCAGCAGCCGGGACCTCTCCTATGAAAAACTGTTTTTT.

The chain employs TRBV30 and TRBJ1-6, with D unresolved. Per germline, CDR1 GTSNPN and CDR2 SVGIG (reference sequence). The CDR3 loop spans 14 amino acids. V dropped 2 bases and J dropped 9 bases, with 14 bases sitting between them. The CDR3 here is CAWSNEVRSSPLHF. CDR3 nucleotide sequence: TGTGCCTGGAGTAACGAAGTCCGGAGTTCACCCCTCCACTTT.

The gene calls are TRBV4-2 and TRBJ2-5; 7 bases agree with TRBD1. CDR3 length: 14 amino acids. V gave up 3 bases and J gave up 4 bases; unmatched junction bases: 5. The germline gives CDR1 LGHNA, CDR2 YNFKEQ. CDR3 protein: CASSHEGGSETQYF. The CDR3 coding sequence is TGTGCCAGCAGCCATGAAGGGGGCTCAGAGACCCAGTACTTC.

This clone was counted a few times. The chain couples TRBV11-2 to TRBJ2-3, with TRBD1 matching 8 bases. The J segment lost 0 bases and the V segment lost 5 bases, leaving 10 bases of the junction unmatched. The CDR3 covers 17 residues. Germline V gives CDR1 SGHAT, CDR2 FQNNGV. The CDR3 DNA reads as TGTGCCAGCAGCATCAACAGGGGGAAAAAAAGCACAGATACGCAGTATTTT. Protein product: CASSINRGKKSTDTQYF.

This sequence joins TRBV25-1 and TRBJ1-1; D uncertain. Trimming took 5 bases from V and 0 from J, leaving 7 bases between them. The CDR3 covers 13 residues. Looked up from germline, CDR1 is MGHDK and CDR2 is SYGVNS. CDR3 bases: TGTGCCAGCAGTCTGCACCTGAACACTGAAGCTTTCTTT. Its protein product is CASSLHLNTEAFF.

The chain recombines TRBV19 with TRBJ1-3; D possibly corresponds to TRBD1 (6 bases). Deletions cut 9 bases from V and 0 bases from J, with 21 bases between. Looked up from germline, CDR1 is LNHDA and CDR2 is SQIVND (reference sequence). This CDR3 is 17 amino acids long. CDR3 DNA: TGTGCCAGCCAAAACAGGGAAAAGGGAACCTCTGGAAACACCATATATTTT. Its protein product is CASQNREKGTSGNTIYF.

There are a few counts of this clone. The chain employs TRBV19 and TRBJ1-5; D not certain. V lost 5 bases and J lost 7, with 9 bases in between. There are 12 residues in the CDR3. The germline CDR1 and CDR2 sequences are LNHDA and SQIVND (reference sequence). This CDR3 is CASSVGWQPQHF. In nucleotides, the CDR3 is TGTGCCAGTAGTGTGGGGTGGCAGCCCCAGCATTTT.

CDR3 nucleotides: TGTGCCATCAGTGAGTCTGGACAGCCCCAGCATTTT. It codes for CAISESGQPQHF. This chain connects TRBV10-3 to TRBJ1-5; D gene unclear. In germline, CDR1 is ENHRY, CDR2 SYGVKD. The CDR3 runs to 12 residues. Trimming took off 0 bases at V and 7 bases at J, with 4 bases between the two ends.

This CDR3 reads CATSRGSGPYNEQFF. The CDR3 region has the DNA TGTGCCACCAGCAGAGGAAGTGGGCCCTACAATGAGCAGTTCTTC. The rearrangement joins TRBV15 to TRBJ2-1; the D is unclear. V lost 1 base and J 2 bases, leaving 9 bases between the germline ends. The CDR3 loop spans 15 amino acids. Germline loops: CDR1 LNHNV, CDR2 YYDKDF (reference sequence). The full variable domain, its missing parts supplied by reference TRBV15 and TRBJ2-1, is DAMVIQNPRYQVTQFGKPVTLSCSQTLNHNVMYWYQQKSSQAPKLLFHYYDKDFNNEADTPDNFQSRRPNTSFCFLDIRSPGLGDTAMYLCATSRGSGPYNEQFFGPGTRLTVL.

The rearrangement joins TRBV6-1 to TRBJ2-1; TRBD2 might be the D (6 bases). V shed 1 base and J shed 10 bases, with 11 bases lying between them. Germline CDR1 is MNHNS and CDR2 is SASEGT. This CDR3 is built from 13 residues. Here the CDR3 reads CASSEGRAGEQFF. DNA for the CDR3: TGTGCCAGCAGTGAAGGGCGTGCGGGGGAGCAGTTCTTC.

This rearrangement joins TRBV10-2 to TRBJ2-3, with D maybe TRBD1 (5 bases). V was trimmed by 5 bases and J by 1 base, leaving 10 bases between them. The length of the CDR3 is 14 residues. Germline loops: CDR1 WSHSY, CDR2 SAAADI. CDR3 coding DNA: TGCGCCAGCAGTAGGAAAGGGGGCACAGATACGCAGTATTTT. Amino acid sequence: CASSRKGGTDTQYF.

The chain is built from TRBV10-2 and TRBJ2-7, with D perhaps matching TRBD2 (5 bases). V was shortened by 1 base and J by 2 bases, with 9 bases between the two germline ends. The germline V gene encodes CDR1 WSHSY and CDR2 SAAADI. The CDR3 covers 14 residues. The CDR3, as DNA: TGCGCCAGCAGTGAGTATCTAGCAACCTACGAGCAGTACTTC. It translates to CASSEYLATYEQYF.

CDR3 sequence: CASSQGGTDTQYF. The CDR3 bases are TGTGCCAGCTCACAGGGGGGCACAGATACGCAGTATTTT. This chain connects TRBV18 to TRBJ2-3; D perhaps matches TRBD1 (6 bases). Germline CDR1 and CDR2: KGHSH and LQKENI. V shed 4 bases and J shed 1 base, with 6 bases lying between them. The CDR3 consists of 13 residues.

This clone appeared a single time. The CDR3 nucleotides read TGTGCCAGCAGCGGCAGGGGTAGTACTTTCGAGCAGTACTTC. Translating gives CASSGRGSTFEQYF. The rearrangement uses TRBV7-9 and TRBJ2-7; D is possibly TRBD1 (6 bases). The CDR3 is made up of 14 amino acids. Trimming took off 5 bases at V and 6 bases at J, with 17 bases between the two ends. CDR1 is SEHNR, CDR2 FQNEAQ, per germline (reference sequence).

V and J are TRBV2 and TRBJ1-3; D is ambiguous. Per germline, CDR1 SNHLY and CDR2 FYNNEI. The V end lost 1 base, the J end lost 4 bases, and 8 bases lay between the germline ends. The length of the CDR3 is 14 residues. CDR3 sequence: CASSEVALGNTIYF. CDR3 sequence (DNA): TGTGCCAGCAGTGAAGTTGCGCTAGGAAACACCATATATTTT.

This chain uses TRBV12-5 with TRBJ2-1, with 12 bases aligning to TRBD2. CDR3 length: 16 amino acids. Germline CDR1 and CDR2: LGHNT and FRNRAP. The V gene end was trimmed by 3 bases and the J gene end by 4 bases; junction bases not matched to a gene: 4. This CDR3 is CASGFRLAGVYNEQFF. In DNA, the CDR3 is TGTGCTAGTGGTTTTAGACTAGCGGGGGTGTACAATGAGCAGTTCTTC.

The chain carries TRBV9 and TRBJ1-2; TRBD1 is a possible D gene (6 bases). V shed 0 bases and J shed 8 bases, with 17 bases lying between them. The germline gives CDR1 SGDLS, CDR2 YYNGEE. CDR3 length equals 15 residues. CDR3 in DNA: TGTGCCAGCAGCGTAGGCACAGGGACTATTTTGGGCTACACCTTC. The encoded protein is CASSVGTGTILGYTF.

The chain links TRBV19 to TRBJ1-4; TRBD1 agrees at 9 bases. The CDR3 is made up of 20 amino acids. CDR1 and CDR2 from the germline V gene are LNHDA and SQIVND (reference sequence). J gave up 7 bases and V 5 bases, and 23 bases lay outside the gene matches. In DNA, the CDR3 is TGTGCCAGTAGTGACCGGGACAGGGTTGCCACGAACGCGGGGCGTGAAAAACTGTTTTTT. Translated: CASSDRDRVATNAGREKLFF.

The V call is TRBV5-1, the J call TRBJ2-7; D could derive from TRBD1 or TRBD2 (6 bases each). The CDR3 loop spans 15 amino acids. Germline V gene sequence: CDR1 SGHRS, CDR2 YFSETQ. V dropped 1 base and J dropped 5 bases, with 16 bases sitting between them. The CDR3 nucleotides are TGCGCCAGCAGCTTGTTTTGGGGGGCGCAGGACGAGCAGTACTTC. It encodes CASSLFWGAQDEQYF.

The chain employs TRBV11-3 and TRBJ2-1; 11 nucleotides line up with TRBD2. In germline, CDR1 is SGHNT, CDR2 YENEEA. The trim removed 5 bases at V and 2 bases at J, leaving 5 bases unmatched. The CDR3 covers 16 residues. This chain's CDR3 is CASSQGGLAAYNEQFF. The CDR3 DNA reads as TGTGCCAGCAGCCAAGGGGGACTAGCGGCCTACAATGAGCAGTTCTTC. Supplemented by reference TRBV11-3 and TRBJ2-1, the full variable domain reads EAGVVQSPRYKIIEKKQPVAFWCNPISGHNTLYWYLQNLGQGPELLIRYENEEAVDDSQLPKDRFSAERLKGVDSTLKIQPAELGDSAVYLCASSQGGLAAYNEQFFGPGTRLTVL.

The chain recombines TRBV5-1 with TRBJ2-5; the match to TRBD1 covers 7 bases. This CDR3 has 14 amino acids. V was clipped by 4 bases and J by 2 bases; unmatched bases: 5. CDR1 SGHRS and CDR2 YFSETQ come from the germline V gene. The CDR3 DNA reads TGCGCCAGCAGCGGATGGACAGGACAAGAGACCCAGTACTTC. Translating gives CASSGWTGQETQYF. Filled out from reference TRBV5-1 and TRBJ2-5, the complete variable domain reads KAGVTQTPRYLIKTRGQQVTLSCSPISGHRSVSWYQQTPGQGLQFLFEYFSETQRNKGNFPGRFSGRQFSNSRSEMNVSTLELGDSALYLCASSGWTGQETQYFGPGTRLLVL.

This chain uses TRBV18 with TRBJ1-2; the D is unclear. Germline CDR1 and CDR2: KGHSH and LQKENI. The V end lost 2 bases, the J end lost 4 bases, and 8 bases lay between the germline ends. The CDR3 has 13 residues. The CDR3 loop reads CASSPGSTYGYTF. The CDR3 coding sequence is TGTGCCAGCTCACCAGGATCCACCTATGGCTACACCTTC.

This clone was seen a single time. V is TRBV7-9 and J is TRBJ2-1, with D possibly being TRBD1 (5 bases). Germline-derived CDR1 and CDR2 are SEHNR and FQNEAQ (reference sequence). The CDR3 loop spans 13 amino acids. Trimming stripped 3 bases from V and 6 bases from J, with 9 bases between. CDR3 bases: TGTGCCAGCAGCTTCCGACAGAGCAATGAGCAGTTCTTC. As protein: CASSFRQSNEQFF. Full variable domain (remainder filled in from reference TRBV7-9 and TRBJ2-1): DTGVSQNPRHKITKRGQNVTFRCDPISEHNRLYWYRQTLGQGPEFLTYFQNEAQLEKSRLLSDRFSAERPKGSFSTLEIQRTEQGDSAMYLCASSFRQSNEQFFGPGTRLTVL.